There are a few counts of the clone carrying this T cell receptor (beta chain). Its antigen is not known. Reverse transcription of all isolated RNA meant that expressed TCRB transcripts were sequenced. This table comes from immunoSEQ multiplex PCR, and its TCRdb copy is limited to in-frame clones, with some not included. The table includes 900,000 or so clones, roughly a sixth detected once. The V and J ends lost 7 bases and 1 base respectively, with 19 bases between them. This CDR3 comprises 16 residues. CDR1 and CDR2 (germline): MDHEN, SYDVKM. This sample was included in a study of beta chain features in type 1 diabetes. Study context: Analysis included around 99,000,000 sorted cells drawn from all samples.

The study, taken as a whole, reports: The naive, central memory and Treg TCRB repertoires of patients appeared to be more similar to one another than those of healthy donors.

Material: naive CD4+ T cells from blood. The clonotype originates from a woman aged 18-29 years in good health. The V and J genes are TRBV28 and TRBJ1-2; D call uncertain. This CDR3 is CASTSWSGDVNYGYTF. CDR3 nucleotides: TGTGCCAGCACCTCATGGTCGGGTGACGTTAACTATGGCTACACCTTC.